One sample yielded the 32 T cell receptor beta chains listed below, sequenced in a study of blood T cell repertoires in COVID-19. Profiled with immunoSEQ multiplex PCR; TCRdb holds only in-frame clones, not every one. Of 140,000 or so clones detected, more than 70% appear once; the ten largest clones hold 5%. The sample consisted of peripheral blood. These receptors were obtained from a woman between 45 and 60 years old with acute or convalescent COVID-19.

The chain combines TRBV4-2 with TRBJ1-5, with 9 bases lining up with TRBD1. The CDR3 runs to 15 residues. V gave up 5 bases and J gave up 2 bases; unmatched junction bases: 4. The germline V gene encodes CDR1 LGHNA and CDR2 YNFKEQ. This chain's CDR3 is CASSTRDRGNQPQHF. The CDR3 coding sequence is TGTGCCAGCAGCACCCGGGACAGGGGCAATCAGCCCCAGCATTTT.

J is TRBJ1-1 and V is TRBV18, with a weak D call TRBD1 (5 bases). The CDR3 runs 14 residues. Trimming pared 3 bases from V and 3 bases from J, leaving 11 bases between. Germline V gene data show CDR1 as KGHSH and CDR2 as LQKENI. The CDR3, as DNA: TGTGCCAGCTCACCTTCGACAGCTTACACTGAAGCTTTCTTT. The encoded protein is CASSPSTAYTEAFF.

The genes are TRBV7-3 and TRBJ2-1, with a tentative D call TRBD2 (6 bases). The CDR3 sequence is 14 residues long. V lost 3 bases and J 6 bases, leaving 12 bases between the germline ends. The germline CDR1 and CDR2 sequences are SGHTA and FQGTGA. CDR3 loop: CASSFASATNEQFF. The CDR3 DNA is TGTGCCAGCAGCTTTGCTAGCGCTACCAATGAGCAGTTCTTC. Looking up the rest from reference TRBV7-3 and TRBJ2-1 gives the full variable domain: GAGVSQTPSNKVTEKGKYVELRCDPISGHTALYWYRQSLGQGPEFLIYFQGTGAADDSGLPNDRFFAVRPEGSVSTLKIQRTERGDSAVYLCASSFASATNEQFFGPGTRLTVL.

The chain joins TRBV6-1 to TRBJ2-1, with 8 bases identical to TRBD1. Germline CDR1 MNHNS, CDR2 SASEGT. V trimming: 1 base; J trimming: 9 bases; junction bases outside the gene matches: 8. The CDR3 covers 15 residues. Here the CDR3 DNA reads TGTGCCAGCAGTGAAGTTGGGACAGGTACGAGTGAGCAGTTCTTC. Translated: CASSEVGTGTSEQFF.

The genes are TRBV5-8 and TRBJ1-5; D call uncertain. Per the germline V gene, CDR1 is SGHTS and CDR2 is YDEGEE. The CDR3 is 16 residues long. The ends were cut back, 0 bases at V and 1 base at J, with 11 bases in the middle. The CDR3 DNA sequence: TGTGCCAGCAGCTTGGCCGTGACATGGAGCAATCAGCCCCAGCATTTT. Amino acid sequence: CASSLAVTWSNQPQHF.

The chain is built from TRBV7-2 and TRBJ1-4; D is unresolved. CDR3 length: 12 residues. Looked up from germline, CDR1 is SGHTA and CDR2 is FQGNSA. V was clipped by 5 bases and J by 10 bases, with 11 bases between them. CDR3: CASSVSGGKLFF. In DNA form, the CDR3 reads TGTGCCAGCAGCGTAAGCGGTGGAAAACTGTTTTTT.

J is TRBJ2-3 and V is TRBV4-2; D unclear. CDR1 and CDR2 (germline): LGHNA, YNFKEQ. The CDR3 runs to 15 residues. V was trimmed by 0 bases and J by 4 bases, leaving 11 bases between them. CDR3 loop: CASSQENAGADTQYF. Here the CDR3 DNA reads TGTGCCAGCAGCCAAGAAAATGCAGGTGCAGATACGCAGTATTTT.

This chain joins TRBV5-1 and TRBJ1-1, with 8 nucleotides matching TRBD1. CDR1 is SGHRS and CDR2 is YFSETQ in the germline V gene. V shed 5 bases and J 1 base; nucleotides not matched to a gene: 4. This CDR3 has 14 residues. CDR3 sequence (DNA): TGCGCCAGCAGTCCAACAGGGGGGAACACTGAAGCTTTCTTT. It codes for CASSPTGGNTEAFF.

The chain uses TRBV4-2 and TRBJ1-5; 10 bases are a match to TRBD1. The CDR3 runs to 17 residues. Germline CDR1 LGHNA, CDR2 YNFKEQ. Trimming cost V 4 bases and J 1 base; bases outside gene matches: 7. The chain's CDR3 is CASSRETGGASNQPQHF. Here the CDR3 DNA reads TGTGCCAGCAGCCGAGAGACAGGGGGCGCGAGCAATCAGCCCCAGCATTTT.

The V gene is TRBV6-6, the J gene TRBJ1-2, with D possibly matching TRBD1 (6 bases). With 5 bases removed from V and 3 bases from J, the gap between germline ends came to 10 bases. This CDR3 region has 13 residues. Germline values: CDR1 MNHNY, CDR2 SVGAGI (reference sequence). CDR3 residues: CASSPSGDYGYTF. DNA of the CDR3: TGTGCCAGCAGTCCGTCAGGGGACTATGGCTACACCTTC.

This clone was observed a few times. This chain connects TRBV5-5 to TRBJ1-5; D is unclear. The CDR3 length is 14 residues. Trimming stripped 0 bases from V and 5 bases from J, with 9 bases between. Germline V lookup: CDR1 SGHKS, CDR2 YYEKEE (reference sequence). This CDR3 is CASSLDGVYQPQHF. The CDR3 DNA follows: TGTGCCAGCAGCTTGGACGGAGTTTATCAGCCCCAGCATTTT. Looking up the rest from reference TRBV5-5 and TRBJ1-5 gives the full variable domain: DAGVTQSPTHLIKTRGQQVTLRCSPISGHKSVSWYQQVLGQGPQFIFQYYEKEERGRGNFPDRFSARQFPNYSSELNVNALLLGDSALYLCASSLDGVYQPQHFGDGTRLSIL.

This clone was counted only a few times. The rearrangement joins TRBV19 to TRBJ1-5; 9 bases agree with TRBD1. Germline lookup yields CDR1 LNHDA and CDR2 SQIVND (reference sequence). The V gene end was trimmed by 10 bases and the J gene end by 4 bases; junction bases not matched to a gene: 5. This CDR3 is 13 amino acids long. CDR3 region: CAISGTGNQPQHF. In DNA form, the CDR3 reads TGTGCCATATCCGGGACAGGGAATCAGCCCCAGCATTTT.

This sequence joins TRBV7-2 and TRBJ1-4; D uncertain. Germline CDR1 and CDR2: SGHTA and FQGNSA. This CDR3 is 15 amino acids long. V lost 2 bases to trimming and J lost 7 bases, with 14 bases between them. The CDR3 nucleotides are TGTGCCAGCAGCTTACTCTACGGAGCCTCTGAAAAACTGTTTTTT. This gives the protein CASSLLYGASEKLFF. Based on the CDR3 plus reference TRBV7-2 and TRBJ1-4, the full variable domain is GAGVSQSPSNKVTEKGKDVELRCDPISGHTALYWYRQSLGQGLEFLIYFQGNSAPDKSGLPSDRFSAERTGGSVSTLTIQRTQQEDSAVYLCASSLLYGASEKLFFGSGTQLSVL.

The J gene is TRBJ2-3, the V gene TRBV27; maybe TRBD1 (6 bases). Germline-derived CDR1 and CDR2 are MNHEY and SMNVEV (reference sequence). V lost 4 bases to trimming and J lost 0 bases, with 11 bases between them. The CDR3 spans 15 residues. DNA of the CDR3: TGTGCCAGCAGTTGGGGGACAACTAGCACAGATACGCAGTATTTT. Encoded protein: CASSWGTTSTDTQYF.

The CDR3, as DNA: TGTGCCAGCAGCACCGGACAGGGGCCCACCGGGGAGCTGTTTTTT. Translation: CASSTGQGPTGELFF. This rearrangement joins TRBV28 to TRBJ2-2; TRBD1 matches at 9 bases. The CDR3 has 15 amino acids. Germline assignment: CDR1 MDHEN and CDR2 SYDVKM. V was clipped by 6 bases and J by 4 bases; unmatched bases: 6.

This rearrangement joins TRBV4-3 to TRBJ2-3, with 8 nucleotides matching TRBD2. V shed 4 bases and J 8 bases; nucleotides not matched to a gene: 11. This CDR3 has 15 amino acids. Per germline, CDR1 LGHNA and CDR2 YSLEER. The CDR3 here is CASSPARGGKVTQYF. The CDR3 DNA sequence: TGCGCCAGCAGCCCTGCTCGGGGGGGGAAGGTTACGCAGTATTTT.

The chain uses TRBV2 and TRBJ1-6; D might be TRBD1 (6 bases). The V and J ends lost 8 bases and 5 bases respectively, with 10 bases between them. There are 13 residues in the CDR3. Germline CDR1 and CDR2: SNHLY and FYNNEI. The CDR3 loop reads CASCYRDNSPLHF. CDR3 nucleotides: TGTGCCAGCTGTTACAGGGATAATTCACCCCTCCACTTT.

A remark on this clone: The sample holds other DNA sequences that translate to the same CDR3. The gene calls are TRBV28 and TRBJ1-5; D is perhaps TRBD1 (5 bases). V was clipped by 1 base and J by 2 bases, with 6 bases between them. The CDR3 covers 14 residues. Germline V CDR1 and CDR2: MDHEN, SYDVKM. CDR3 loop: CASSLFRGNQPQHF. CDR3 DNA sequence: TGTGCCAGCAGTTTATTCAGGGGCAATCAGCCCCAGCATTTT.

Details on this clone: This CDR3 fails to terminate in the conserved phenylalanine or tryptophan, so it likely reflects a read error. No DNA is shown, since the ends of the CDR3 on it are uncertain; the CDR3 is the one TCRdb lists. The chain joins TRBV6-6 to TRBJ2-7; the table's D call TRBD1 went unverified against the DNA. Counting both end residues, the CDR3 totals 11 amino acids. CDR1 is MNHNY and CDR2 is SVGAGI in the germline V gene (reference sequence). Here the CDR3 reads CASRQQGALSL.

On this clone: This CDR3 is also generated by other DNA sequences in the sample. V gene TRBV19 combines with J gene TRBJ2-7; the D is unclear. Germline loops: CDR1 LNHDA, CDR2 SQIVND (reference sequence). The CDR3 sequence is 13 residues long. V was pared by 3 bases and J by 4 bases, with 10 bases between. The CDR3 sequence: CASSMAGGYEQYF. CDR3 DNA: TGTGCCAGTAGTATGGCAGGTGGGTACGAGCAGTACTTC.

The chain uses TRBV4-2 and TRBJ2-7; perhaps TRBD1 as D (5 bases). V lost 0 bases and J 5 bases, leaving 5 bases between the germline ends. The CDR3 is 12 amino acids. CDR1 is LGHNA and CDR2 is YNFKEQ in the germline V gene. The CDR3, as DNA: TGTGCCAGCAGCCAAGACAGGGACGAGCAGTACTTC. Protein product: CASSQDRDEQYF.

This chain connects TRBV24-1 to TRBJ2-5, with 11 bases matching TRBD2. Losses at the gene ends were 2 bases for V and 1 base for J; bases not matched to a gene: 8. The CDR3 extends over 18 amino acids. The germline CDR1 and CDR2 sequences are KGHDR and SFDVKD. The CDR3 region is CATSDSSTSGDIQETQYF. The CDR3 DNA follows: TGTGCCACCAGTGATTCTTCGACTAGCGGGGATATCCAAGAGACCCAGTACTTC.

The V gene is TRBV10-3, the J gene TRBJ2-7, with 7 bases fitting TRBD1. J gave up 4 bases and V 6 bases, and 12 bases lay outside the gene matches. The CDR3 is 15 amino acids. CDR1 is ENHRY and CDR2 is SYGVKD in the germline V gene. The CDR3 region is CAIRDDRGQTYEQYF. The CDR3 DNA sequence: TGTGCCATCAGGGATGACCGGGGACAGACGTACGAGCAGTACTTC.

This chain uses TRBV6-2 or TRBV6-3 with TRBJ1-4, with 7 bases matching TRBD1. Looked up from germline, CDR1 is MNHEY and CDR2 is SVGEGT. The CDR3 is made up of 14 amino acids. J was trimmed by 5 bases and V by 2 bases; bases with no gene match: 2. Written as DNA, the CDR3 is TGTGCCAGCAGTTACAACAGGGGAAATGAAAAACTGTTTTTT. Encoded protein: CASSYNRGNEKLFF.

J is TRBJ2-6 and V is TRBV19; a weak D match, TRBD2 (7 bases). Trimming cost V 5 bases and J 0 bases, with 14 bases left between them. CDR3 length: 17 residues. Germline assignment: CDR1 LNHDA and CDR2 SQIVND (reference sequence). DNA of the CDR3: TGTGCCAGTAGTGAGGGGGGGCGCATCTCTGGGGCCAACGTCCTGACTTTC. It encodes CASSEGGRISGANVLTF. The full variable domain, in which reference TRBV19 and TRBJ2-6 provide the parts outside the CDR3, is DGGITQSPKYLFRKEGQNVTLSCEQNLNHDAMYWYRQDPGQGLRLIYYSQIVNDFQKGDIAEGYSVSREKKESFPLTVTSAQKNPTAFYLCASSEGGRISGANVLTFGAGSRLTVL.

V gene TRBV5-6 combines with J gene TRBJ1-5, with 7 bases matching TRBD1. This CDR3 is built from 18 residues. J gave up 1 base and V 0 bases, and 10 bases lay outside the gene matches. Germline V CDR1 and CDR2: SGHDT, YYEEEE. Here the CDR3 DNA reads TGTGCCAGCAGCTTGGGGACAGGAACCTTTTGGAGCAATCAGCCCCAGCATTTT. Amino acids: CASSLGTGTFWSNQPQHF.

V usage is TRBV7-3 and J usage is TRBJ2-2; 12 bases are shared with TRBD2. Germline V gene sequence: CDR1 SGHTA, CDR2 FQGTGA. J gave up 4 bases and V 3 bases, and 6 bases lay outside the gene matches. The CDR3 runs to 17 residues. The CDR3 protein is CASSLTSGGGVTGELFF. DNA for the CDR3: TGTGCCAGCAGCTTGACTAGCGGGGGCGGGGTCACCGGGGAGCTGTTTTTT. Looking up the rest from reference TRBV7-3 and TRBJ2-2 gives the full variable domain: GAGVSQTPSNKVTEKGKYVELRCDPISGHTALYWYRQSLGQGPEFLIYFQGTGAADDSGLPNDRFFAVRPEGSVSTLKIQRTERGDSAVYLCASSLTSGGGVTGELFFGEGSRLTVL.

This chain links TRBV5-1 with TRBJ1-2; a possible D gene is TRBD1 (6 bases). Germline CDR1 is SGHRS and CDR2 is YFSETQ. CDR3 length: 15 residues. Trimming left V 0 bases short and J 0 bases short, with 9 bases between. CDR3 sequence: CASSLETGTNYGYTF. The CDR3 DNA is TGCGCCAGCAGCTTGGAAACAGGGACTAACTATGGCTACACCTTC. Supplemented by reference TRBV5-1 and TRBJ1-2, the full variable domain reads KAGVTQTPRYLIKTRGQQVTLSCSPISGHRSVSWYQQTPGQGLQFLFEYFSETQRNKGNFPGRFSGRQFSNSRSEMNVSTLELGDSALYLCASSLETGTNYGYTFGSGTRLTVV.

The chain couples TRBV7-8 to TRBJ1-1, with D possibly matching TRBD1 (6 bases). The CDR3 runs to 15 residues. V gave up 5 bases and J gave up 6 bases, with 19 bases separating them. Germline-derived CDR1 and CDR2 are SGHVS and FQNEAQ. This chain's CDR3 is CASSPTKAGAAEAFF. CDR3 in DNA: TGTGCCAGCAGCCCAACTAAAGCGGGGGCCGCTGAAGCTTTCTTT.

The gene calls are TRBV12-5 and TRBJ1-2; D unresolved. This CDR3 region has 16 residues. Germline lookup yields CDR1 LGHNT and CDR2 FRNRAP. V was pared by 0 bases and J by 5 bases, with 16 bases between. CDR3 nucleotides: TGTGCTAGTGGTTTGGTTCAGGAGGCCCTTGGATATGGCTACACCTTC. This translates into CASGLVQEALGYGYTF.

The chain is built from TRBV14 and TRBJ2-1; weak D call: TRBD1 (6 bases). V lost 4 bases to trimming and J lost 0 bases, with 10 bases between them. The V gene's germline CDR1 is SGHDN and CDR2 FVKESK. CDR3 length: 15 residues. The CDR3 reads CASSPQGSSYNEQFF. The CDR3 coding sequence is TGTGCCAGCAGCCCACAGGGTTCCTCCTACAATGAGCAGTTCTTC.

The chain carries TRBV20-1 and TRBJ1-1, with D unresolved. Trimming shortened V by 4 bases and J by 5 bases, and 8 bases separated the two germline ends. The germline V gene has CDR1 DFQATT and CDR2 SNEGSKA (reference sequence). This CDR3 spans 11 amino acids. This CDR3 is CSAKGGTEAFF. The CDR3 DNA reads TGCAGTGCTAAGGGAGGGACTGAAGCTTTCTTT.